This T cell receptor (beta chain) was identified during a study of CD8 T cells in Susac syndrome. An amount of RNA that ranged from roughly 0.5 to 1 ug was reverse transcribed with random hexamers. TCR beta CDR3 was amplified by immunoSEQ covering 54 Vbeta and 13 Jbeta. TCRdb processed the immunoSEQ multiplex PCR reads anew with MiXCR; each CDR3 protein has one entry. This repertoire shows about 120,000 distinct CDR3 sequences, 92% found once; its top ten account for more than 0.13%. The individuals used as controls were healthy donors who had been matched for both age and sex. In contrast to the negatively isolated CD8+ and CD4+ T cells, TEMRA cells were FACS-enriched. This CDR3 has 14 amino acids. Trimming removed 5 bases from V and 6 bases from J, with 16 bases in between. CDR1 and CDR2 from the germline V gene are SEHNR and FQNEAQ (reference sequence).

V usage is TRBV7-9 and J usage is TRBJ1-2, with D perhaps TRBD1 (5 bases). The sequence derives from a human donor in good health. Specimen: CD4+ T cells from PBMCs. CDR3 region: CASSPGDRGDGYTF. DNA of the CDR3: TGTGCCAGCAGCCCTGGGGACCGAGGGGATGGCTACACCTTC.